Listed here are 25 T cell receptor beta chains from one sample, sequenced in a study of T cells after yellow fever vaccination. One entry per CDR3 protein, called by TCRdb with MiXCR from the 5' RACE reads. This sample has some 600,000 distinct CDR3 sequences, with about a sixth found just once. The specimen comprised PBMCs, sampled roughly 5 days after the first yellow fever vaccination. All receptors come from a man aged 18-30 years who received the YFV17D yellow fever vaccine.

This clonotype was observed a few times. The gene calls are TRBV6-5 and TRBJ1-3; D ambiguous. V was clipped by 2 bases and J by 2 bases, with 7 bases between them. This CDR3 spans 14 amino acids. Germline V gene data show CDR1 as MNHEY and CDR2 as SVGAGI. The CDR3 DNA is TGTGCCAGCAGTTACAGGGTAGCTGGAAACACCATATATTTT. Translation gives CASSYRVAGNTIYF.

This clonotype was observed many times. The CDR3 here is CASSWGRNYGYTF. As DNA, the CDR3 is TGTGCCAGCAGTTGGGGCAGAAACTATGGCTACACCTTC. The chain carries TRBV27 and TRBJ1-2, with D possibly TRBD1 on 5 matching bases. The germline V and J ends were trimmed by 4 bases and 2 bases, with 8 bases remaining between them. CDR3 size: 13 residues. The germline V gene encodes CDR1 MNHEY and CDR2 SMNVEV (reference sequence).

V usage is TRBV4-1 and J usage is TRBJ2-7; a weak D match, TRBD2 (5 bases). The germline gives CDR1 MGHRA, CDR2 YSYEKL. The CDR3 runs to 15 residues. V lost 4 bases and J 6 bases, leaving 19 bases between the germline ends. The chain's CDR3 is CASSRADGVGREQYF. The CDR3 nucleotides read TGCGCCAGCAGCCGAGCTGACGGGGTCGGTCGCGAGCAGTACTTC.

The chain couples TRBV4-3 to TRBJ2-3, with 12 bases fitting TRBD2. Germline CDR1 and CDR2: LGHNA and YSLEER. V lost 5 bases, J lost 3 bases, and 6 bases stayed unmatched. The CDR3 contains 16 residues. The CDR3 DNA reads as TGCGCCAGCAGCGAGACTAGCGGGGGCTATACAGATACGCAGTATTTT. Translation: CASSETSGGYTDTQYF.

There are a few counts of this clonotype. This chain joins TRBV12-3 or TRBV12-4 and TRBJ1-1; 11 bases fit TRBD1. This CDR3 contains 14 residues. Trimming removed 6 bases from V and 7 bases from J; junction bases left unmatched: 7. The CDR3 region is CASSRIGTGGEAFF. The CDR3 coding sequence is TGTGCCAGCAGCCGGATTGGGACAGGGGGTGAAGCTTTCTTT.

In this sample, this clonotype turned up many times. The V gene is TRBV20-1, the J gene TRBJ2-3; 13 bases are shared with TRBD2. Per germline, CDR1 DFQATT and CDR2 SNEGSKA (reference sequence). The CDR3 extends over 15 amino acids. With 4 bases clipped from V and 7 bases from J, the junction kept 8 bases outside the gene matches. This chain's CDR3 is CSATKLAGGPNTQYF. CDR3 sequence (DNA): TGCAGTGCTACGAAACTAGCGGGGGGGCCAAATACGCAGTATTTT.

The chain combines TRBV9 with TRBJ1-2; D gene ambiguous. CDR3 length: 16 amino acids. V dropped 3 bases and J dropped 2 bases, with 17 bases sitting between them. The germline gives CDR1 SGDLS, CDR2 YYNGEE. The CDR3, as DNA: TGTGCCAGCAGCGCGACCCGGACGAGAGTCAACTATGGCTACACCTTC. Translated: CASSATRTRVNYGYTF.

CDR3 sequence reads: CAVGQGVRDTQYF. CDR3 DNA sequence: TGTGCCGTCGGACAGGGGGTGCGGGATACGCAGTATTTT. This chain uses TRBV6-1 with TRBJ2-3; 10 nucleotides agree with TRBD1. Germline-derived CDR1 and CDR2 are MNHNS and SASEGT. V lost 11 bases, J lost 6 bases, and 8 bases stayed unmatched. The CDR3 runs to 13 residues.

The CDR3 loop is CSAPRLAGSYEQYF. The CDR3 DNA reads as TGCAGTGCGCCCAGACTAGCGGGGTCCTACGAGCAGTACTTC. This chain links TRBV20-1 with TRBJ2-7; 11 nucleotides agree with TRBD2. CDR3 length: 14 residues. Germline lookup yields CDR1 DFQATT and CDR2 SNEGSKA (reference sequence). The trim removed 6 bases at V and 1 base at J, leaving 5 bases unmatched.

This clonotype has a handful of counts. The chain has TRBV4-1 and TRBJ2-3; the D gene is possibly TRBD2 (5 bases). Germline-derived CDR1 and CDR2 are MGHRA and YSYEKL. CDR3 length: 15 residues. Trimming removed 1 base from V and 2 bases from J, with 10 bases in between. The CDR3 DNA follows: TGCGCCAGCAGCCAAGGAGGGCGGATCACAGATACGCAGTATTTT. As protein: CASSQGGRITDTQYF.

This clonotype was counted only a few times. The chain combines TRBV7-6 with TRBJ1-3, with no clear D. The germline V gene has CDR1 SGHVS and CDR2 FNYEAQ. The CDR3 is made up of 15 amino acids. V was shortened by 5 bases and J by 4 bases, with 15 bases between the two germline ends. CDR3 DNA: TGTGCCAGCAGCCTTTCCCCTCAGCGGGGAAACACCATATATTTT. Amino acids: CASSLSPQRGNTIYF.

The chain combines TRBV28 with TRBJ1-1; TRBD1 matches at 7 bases. The germline V gene encodes CDR1 MDHEN and CDR2 SYDVKM. This CDR3 region has 13 residues. With 8 bases clipped from V and 0 bases from J, the junction kept 3 bases outside the gene matches. In DNA form, the CDR3 reads TGTGCCAGCGGGGACAGCATGAACACTGAAGCTTTCTTT. Encoded protein: CASGDSMNTEAFF.

The chain carries TRBV2 and TRBJ2-5, with D possibly being TRBD1 (7 bases). The germline CDR1 and CDR2 sequences are SNHLY and FYNNEI. V lost 6 bases and J 5 bases, leaving 16 bases between the germline ends. The length of the CDR3 is 14 residues. CDR3 sequence (DNA): TGTGCCAGCAGCCGACAGACAGGGAGGGAGACCCAGTACTTC. It translates to CASSRQTGRETQYF.

J is TRBJ2-7 and V is TRBV30; D is ambiguous. The V gene's germline CDR1 is GTSNPN and CDR2 SVGIG (reference sequence). V was clipped by 2 bases and J by 0 bases, with 2 bases between them. CDR3 length: 11 amino acids. CDR3 sequence: CAWSRSYEQYF. CDR3 bases: TGTGCCTGGAGTCGCTCCTACGAGCAGTACTTC.

The chain is built from TRBV28 and TRBJ2-1; 10 nucleotides line up with TRBD2. V shed 1 base and J 5 bases; nucleotides not matched to a gene: 8. The V gene's germline CDR1 is MDHEN and CDR2 SYDVKM. This CDR3 has 17 amino acids. CDR3 region: CASSLFLLAGSHNEQFF. CDR3 bases: TGTGCCAGCAGTTTATTCCTACTAGCGGGGAGTCACAATGAGCAGTTCTTC.

A few counts support this clonotype. The chain joins TRBV4-1 to TRBJ2-2; 8 bases are shared with TRBD1. The CDR3 runs 18 residues. Trimming cost V 3 bases and J 1 base; bases outside gene matches: 10. Germline V gene sequence: CDR1 MGHRA, CDR2 YSYEKL. In DNA form, the CDR3 reads TGCGCCAGCAGCCATCGATTAGGCGACAGGGGGAACACCGGGGAGCTGTTTTTT. It translates to CASSHRLGDRGNTGELFF.

This clonotype showed up just a few times. V and J are TRBV19 and TRBJ2-5, with D maybe TRBD2 (6 bases). CDR3 size: 12 residues. V lost 3 bases to trimming and J lost 5 bases, with 7 bases between them. The germline gives CDR1 LNHDA, CDR2 SQIVND (reference sequence). The CDR3 sequence is CASSIGGETQYF. The CDR3 DNA reads as TGTGCCAGTAGTATTGGGGGGGAGACCCAGTACTTC.

This clonotype was recorded a few times. The rearrangement joins TRBV12-3 or TRBV12-4 to TRBJ2-1, with 8 bases identical to TRBD1. Trimming at V came to 6 bases and at J to 7 bases, leaving 2 bases not matched to a gene. This CDR3 is 12 amino acids long. Written as DNA, the CDR3 is TGTGCCAGCAGGGACAGGGAAAATGAGCAGTTCTTC. Its protein is CASRDRENEQFF.

This clonotype occurred a few times. For the CDR3, the DNA is TGTGCCAGCAGCTTAGTAGGGGTAGGAGAGCAGTACTTC. This sequence encodes CASSLVGVGEQYF. This rearrangement joins TRBV7-2 to TRBJ2-7, with D possibly TRBD1 on 5 matching bases. V gave up 1 base and J gave up 7 bases, with 11 bases separating them. Germline CDR1 SGHTA, CDR2 FQGNSA. This CDR3 spans 13 amino acids.

This clonotype was counted between two and nine times. The V and J genes are TRBV5-1 and TRBJ2-5; 8 bases are a match to TRBD1. Germline-derived CDR1 and CDR2 are SGHRS and YFSETQ. The CDR3 contains 15 residues. V dropped 4 bases and J dropped 2; count of bases not matched to a gene: 7. This chain's CDR3 is CASSPMYRGQETQYF. CDR3 nucleotide sequence: TGCGCCAGCAGCCCCATGTACAGGGGGCAAGAGACCCAGTACTTC.

The V gene is TRBV28, the J gene TRBJ2-7; TRBD2 matches 7 bases. The CDR3 length is 14 residues. The germline gives CDR1 MDHEN, CDR2 SYDVKM. V shed 6 bases, J shed 5 bases, and the junction held 10 bases outside the gene matches. CDR3 amino acids: CASRTLRRGNEQYV. In nucleotides, the CDR3 is TGTGCCAGCAGAACCCTCAGGCGGGGGAACGAGCAGTACGTC.

The CDR3 loop reads CASSLVAGGFNEQFF. In DNA, the CDR3 is TGTGCCAGCAGCTTAGTAGCGGGGGGATTCAATGAGCAGTTCTTC. This rearrangement joins TRBV7-2 to TRBJ2-1, with 10 bases identical to TRBD2. This CDR3 is 15 amino acids long. J gave up 6 bases and V 1 base, and 3 bases lay outside the gene matches. CDR1 SGHTA and CDR2 FQGNSA come from the germline V gene.

This rearrangement joins TRBV4-2 to TRBJ2-5; TRBD1 matches 8 bases. This CDR3 is 15 amino acids long. In germline, CDR1 is LGHNA, CDR2 YNFKEQ. The ends lost 1 base at V and 5 bases at J; junction bases unmatched: 6. The CDR3 DNA reads as TGTGCCAGCAGCCAAGGGACAGGGAGAGGGGAGACCCAGTACTTC. Amino acids: CASSQGTGRGETQYF.

The rearrangement links TRBV6-2 or TRBV6-3 to TRBJ2-2; TRBD1 matches 8 bases. CDR3 length: 18 residues. The V and J ends lost 6 bases and 5 bases, in that order; junction bases with no gene match: 17. Germline V CDR1 and CDR2: MNHEY, SVGEGT. The CDR3 protein is CASSLLLPGRGPTGELFF. The CDR3 bases are TGTGCCAGCAGCTTACTCCTCCCGGGCAGGGGGCCAACCGGGGAGCTGTTTTTT.

V is TRBV29-1 and J is TRBJ2-5; D not resolved. The CDR3 has 13 amino acids. Germline V lookup: CDR1 SQVTM, CDR2 ANQGSEA. Trimming took off 4 bases at V and 5 bases at J, with 14 bases between the two ends. The CDR3 nucleotides are TGCAGCGTTGTGCGCGGAGTGGGGGAGACCCAGTACTTC. It yields the protein CSVVRGVGETQYF.